The rows below give T cell receptor beta chains drawn from one sample of a study of T cell responses to AZD1222 COVID-19 vaccine. Clones were read by immunoSEQ multiplex PCR, and TCRdb kept only the in-frame ones, dropping some. In the table there are approximately 92,000 clones, about 90% of which are singletons. This specimen consisted of peripheral blood, obtained on day 0 of AZD1222 vaccination. Receptors were obtained from an adult in good health. Each CDR3 is given with its conserved first and last residue. Fields, in order: V gene, J gene, clone size, CDR3 protein. Clone size is given for some rows only: seen once, a few or many times, or a class if the clone is expanded.

V: TRBV9; J: TRBJ1-2; size: many; CDR3: CASSHPNYGYTF
V: TRBV5-1; J: TRBJ2-7; size: .; CDR3: CASSSDGQGVHEQYF
V: TRBV6-5; J: TRBJ1-5; size: .; CDR3: CASSYSYGTANQPQHF
V: TRBV2; J: TRBJ2-3; size: .; CDR3: CASSRGRDYSTDTQYF
V: TRBV12-5; J: TRBJ1-5; size: few; CDR3: CASGLVSTGNQPQHF
V: TRBV5-6; J: TRBJ1-2; size: .; CDR3: CASSHRDSPYGYTF
V: TRBV28; J: TRBJ1-1; size: .; CDR3: CASLEITGKDTEAFF
V: TRBV12-3/TRBV12-4; J: TRBJ1-1; size: .; CDR3: CASSRSMNTEAFF
V: TRBV18; J: TRBJ1-4; size: .; CDR3: CASSPSGGGEKLFF
V: TRBV9; J: TRBJ2-3; size: .; CDR3: CASSGLEDTQYF
V: TRBV10-3; J: TRBJ1-2; size: .; CDR3: CAISDPGSHGYTF
V: TRBV12-5; J: TRBJ2-2; size: .; CDR3: CASGLVHTGELFF
V: TRBV18; J: TRBJ1-2; size: .; CDR3: CASSDRYGYTF
V: TRBV9; J: TRBJ1-6; size: .; CDR3: CASSVGQGKNSPLHF
V: TRBV10-3; J: TRBJ2-7; size: once; CDR3: CAISESSNRGEQYF
V: TRBV5-6; J: TRBJ1-4; size: .; CDR3: CASSLRGNGEKLFF
V: TRBV27; J: TRBJ2-7; size: .; CDR3: CASSLGGSPHEQYF
V: TRBV6-6; J: TRBJ1-5; size: .; CDR3: CASSRVLGETISNQPQHF
V: TRBV29-1; J: TRBJ1-2; size: .; CDR3: CSVEGQSVYGYTF
V: TRBV7-2; J: TRBJ2-7; size: .; CDR3: CASSLQITAYEQYF
V: TRBV12-5; J: TRBJ1-6; size: .; CDR3: CASGLVLAGGNSPLHF
V: TRBV18; J: TRBJ1-5; size: .; CDR3: CASSRDSSGSNQPQHF
V: TRBV9; J: TRBJ2-2; size: .; CDR3: CASTQSSGRTGELFF
V: TRBV7-2; J: TRBJ1-1; size: .; CDR3: CASSESGRGNTEAFF
V: TRBV14; J: TRBJ2-3; size: .; CDR3: CASSQRGGHTDTQYF
V: TRBV4-2; J: TRBJ1-2; size: .; CDR3: CASTIPGPGYGYTF
V: TRBV19; J: TRBJ1-2; size: .; CDR3: CASSIWGDYGYTF
V: TRBV3-1/TRBV3-2; J: TRBJ2-2; size: .; CDR3: CASSLLGVTQNTGELFF